Below are 5 T cell receptor beta chains sequenced from a single sample in a study of T cell changes during pregnancy in multiple sclerosis (dated by TCRdb to about 2019). Libraries were prepared through the immunoSEQ multiplex PCR assay. As stored in TCRdb, this immuneACCESS dataset retains in-frame rearrangements with V and J assigned. A fraction of the clones does not appear; measured against another copy, unresolved V genes explain less than half of the discrepancy, and the remainder lacks a known reason. The sample contains tens of thousands of clones, around 93% of them found a single time. The ten largest clones add up to about 0.15% of the sample. Sequences were derived from CD4+ T cells from peripheral blood mononuclear cells, sampled after pregnancy. Receptor source: a female donor in good health, enrolled as a control in a pregnancy study.

V and J are TRBV5-8 and TRBJ2-1; 8 bases map to TRBD2. This CDR3 is built from 16 residues. Germline CDR1 SGHTS, CDR2 YDEGEE. Trimming cost V 3 bases and J 6 bases; bases outside gene matches: 11. Here the CDR3 reads CASSWGRAGLVNEQFF. The CDR3 nucleotides are TGTGCCAGCAGCTGGGGGCGGGCGGGACTAGTCAATGAGCAGTTCTTC.

This clone was recorded many times. The rearrangement links TRBV29-1 to TRBJ2-7, with 7 bases that match TRBD1. The CDR3 loop spans 11 amino acids. V was clipped by 3 bases and J by 6 bases; unmatched bases: 2. The V gene's germline CDR1 is SQVTM and CDR2 ANQGSEA. CDR3: CSVENRGEQYF. CDR3 DNA sequence: TGCAGCGTTGAGAACAGGGGCGAGCAGTACTTC.

The V gene is TRBV7-9, the J gene TRBJ2-7; D possibly corresponds to TRBD1 (5 bases). In germline, CDR1 is SEHNR, CDR2 FQNEAQ (reference sequence). Trimming cost V 1 base and J 3 bases, with 10 bases left between them. This CDR3 contains 14 residues. CDR3 loop: CASSLVDSNYEQYF. CDR3 bases: TGTGCCAGCAGCTTAGTCGACAGCAACTACGAGCAGTACTTC.

This clone was seen only once. This sequence joins TRBV5-1 and TRBJ1-5, with D uncertain. This CDR3 region has 16 residues. Germline values: CDR1 SGHRS, CDR2 YFSETQ. V was cut by 2 bases and J by 7 bases, with 19 bases left in between. DNA of the CDR3: TGCGCCAGCAGCTTTAGGAAGGGAGAATCGGGACAGCCCCAGCATTTT. Amino acid sequence: CASSFRKGESGQPQHF.

This chain uses TRBV5-1 with TRBJ2-7; 8 nucleotides align to TRBD2. Germline V gene sequence: CDR1 SGHRS, CDR2 YFSETQ. V was clipped by 4 bases and J by 6 bases; unmatched bases: 12. This CDR3 comprises 15 residues. The DNA for the CDR3 is TGCGCCAGCAGCGGCGGGGGGCTCAATCATCGCGAGCAGTACTTC. Protein product: CASSGGGLNHREQYF.